These 11 T cell receptor beta chains were all obtained from the same sample, sequenced in a study of a mutant IDH1 vaccine in newly diagnosed glioma. Method: immunoSEQ multiplex PCR; TCRdb's copy keeps in-frame clones and lacks some. This table has about 31,000 clones, over 65% appearing once. These receptors are not linked to any known antigen. As for time point: week 35, safety follow-up. Vaccinated patients received 300 ug of mutant IDH1 20-mer peptide per dose, with topical imiquimod. The material sequenced was PBMCs, taken from a glioma patient whose treatment included an IDH1 peptide vaccine. Every receptor here comes from a young man with glioma.

This clone has just a few counts. The chain recombines TRBV12-5 with TRBJ1-3, with TRBD1 matching 8 bases. CDR3 size: 15 residues. The germline CDR1 and CDR2 sequences are LGHNT and FRNRAP. After removal of 5 bases from V and 4 bases from J, the junction contained 7 bases not matched to a gene. CDR3 DNA sequence: TGTGCTAGTGGTCCGCCACGGACAGGGGGAAACACCATATATTTT. Residues: CASGPPRTGGNTIYF.

The chain uses TRBV15 and TRBJ2-5; D might be TRBD1 or TRBD2, each matching 5 bases. The CDR3 extends over 12 amino acids. V was shortened by 3 bases and J by 4 bases, with 6 bases between the two germline ends. The germline CDR1 and CDR2 sequences are LNHNV and YYDKDF (reference sequence). Here the CDR3 reads CATSRGRETQYF. The CDR3, as DNA: TGTGCCACCAGCAGGGGACGAGAGACCCAGTACTTC.

The J gene is TRBJ1-1, the V gene TRBV4-1; D remains ambiguous. The CDR3 contains 15 residues. Trimming pared 4 bases from V and 0 bases from J, leaving 12 bases between. The V gene's germline CDR1 is MGHRA and CDR2 YSYEKL. DNA for the CDR3: TGCGCCAGCAGCCCCTTTGTATCTATGAACACTGAAGCTTTCTTT. The encoded protein is CASSPFVSMNTEAFF.

This clone turned up a few times. The gene calls are TRBV10-1 and TRBJ2-7, with D perhaps TRBD2 (6 bases). Germline V gene lookup returns CDR1 WNHNN and CDR2 SYGVQD (reference sequence). The CDR3 spans 14 residues. Trimming took 3 bases from V and 1 from J, leaving 10 bases between them. The DNA for the CDR3 is TGCGCCAGCAGTGACGATGCGGGGTCCTACGAGCAGTACTTC. Translating it yields CASSDDAGSYEQYF.

This clone is categorized as medium-sized (0.01 to 0.1%). The rearrangement links TRBV4-2 to TRBJ2-7, with D maybe TRBD2 (7 bases). CDR1 is LGHNA and CDR2 is YNFKEQ in the germline V gene. The CDR3 runs 14 residues. V was shortened by 5 bases and J by 3 bases, with 14 bases between the two germline ends. The CDR3 region has the DNA TGTGCCAGCAGCGAGGCGGGGGCTGACTACGAGCAGTACTTC. Translated: CASSEAGADYEQYF.

This sequence joins TRBV7-2 and TRBJ2-5, with TRBD2 identical over 9 bases. J gave up 3 bases and V 10 bases, and 6 bases lay outside the gene matches. CDR3 length equals 13 residues. Germline CDR1 is SGHTA and CDR2 is FQGNSA. The CDR3 DNA follows: TGTGCCACCCACCGACTAGCGGAAGAGACCCAGTACTTC. Encoded protein: CATHRLAEETQYF.

CDR3 amino acids: CASSLIPRVSTDTQYF. The CDR3 nucleotides are TGCGCCAGCAGCTTAATCCCGAGGGTCAGCACAGATACGCAGTATTTT. The rearrangement joins TRBV5-1 to TRBJ2-3, with D possibly being TRBD2 (5 bases). The germline gives CDR1 SGHRS, CDR2 YFSETQ. The CDR3 contains 16 residues. Trimming removed 2 bases from V and 0 bases from J, with 13 bases in between.

This chain connects TRBV19 to TRBJ2-2, with unresolved D. There are 15 residues in the CDR3. Germline-derived CDR1 and CDR2 are LNHDA and SQIVND (reference sequence). The V end lost 5 bases, the J end lost 0 bases, and 10 bases lay between the germline ends. CDR3 sequence (DNA): TGTGCCAGTAGTGGGCGAGCCGCGAACACCGGGGAGCTGTTTTTT. This codes for CASSGRAANTGELFF.

The V gene is TRBV10-3, the J gene TRBJ2-7; 7 bases are a match to TRBD2. The J segment lost 2 bases and the V segment lost 8 bases, leaving 9 bases of the junction unmatched. Per the germline V gene, CDR1 is ENHRY and CDR2 is SYGVKD. The CDR3 covers 14 residues. The CDR3 loop is CAILNLAAPYEQYF. The CDR3 DNA is TGTGCCATCTTGAACCTAGCGGCGCCCTACGAGCAGTACTTC.

The rearrangement uses TRBV6-5 and TRBJ2-5; D may be TRBD1 (7 bases). Germline CDR1 is MNHEY and CDR2 is SVGAGI. The V end was cut by 8 bases, the J end by 7 bases, with 20 bases between. The CDR3 consists of 14 residues. The CDR3 DNA is TGTGCCAGCCAGTTAACAGCAGGGGGGAGGACCCAGTACTTC. Translating it yields CASQLTAGGRTQYF.

This clone was counted a few times. The chain uses TRBV11-3 and TRBJ1-1; D unclear. Germline CDR1 reads SGHNT; CDR2 reads YENEEA. V was clipped by 5 bases and J by 1 base, with 11 bases between them. The CDR3 covers 14 residues. CDR3: CASSEGYGNTEAFF. In DNA form, the CDR3 reads TGTGCCAGCAGCGAAGGCTACGGGAACACTGAAGCTTTCTTT.